A single sample is the source of the 13 T cell receptor beta chains below, sequenced in a study of identifying expanded T cells in peripheral blood. Data came from immunoSEQ multiplex PCR; TCRdb stores just in-frame clones and leaves some out. The repertoire has approximately 97,000 clones, approximately 89% of them found once; the top ten carry roughly an eighth. The sample taken for sequencing was blood. The source of these receptors is a person aged 18 to 75 in good health.

The CDR3 DNA reads TGTGCCAGCGGGCTCCCGGGGGGGACTAGCTCCTACAATGAGCAGTTCTTC. This codes for CASGLPGGTSSYNEQFF. The genes are TRBV28 and TRBJ2-1; 8 nucleotides line up with TRBD2. V was clipped by 8 bases and J by 0 bases; unmatched bases: 12. CDR3 size: 17 residues. Germline lookup yields CDR1 MDHEN and CDR2 SYDVKM. Combining the CDR3 with reference TRBV28 and TRBJ2-1 gives the whole variable domain DVKVTQSSRYLVKRTGEKVFLECVQDMDHENMFWYRQDPGLGLRLIYFSYDVKMKEKGDIPEGYSVSREKKERFSLILESASTNQTSMYLCASGLPGGTSSYNEQFFGPGTRLTVL.

The gene calls are TRBV7-7 and TRBJ2-3, with 8 bases identical to TRBD1. The CDR3 runs to 14 residues. Germline V lookup: CDR1 SSHAT, CDR2 FNYEAQ (reference sequence). The junction had 1 base not matched to a gene; V was cut back by 4 bases and J by 1 base. The CDR3 is CASSSGQGTDTQYF. CDR3 in DNA: TGTGCCAGCAGCTCGGGACAGGGCACAGATACGCAGTATTTT.

The rearrangement joins TRBV7-8 to TRBJ2-4; 9 bases match TRBD1. Germline CDR1 reads SGHVS; CDR2 reads FQNEAQ. Trimming removed 3 bases from V and 2 bases from J; junction bases left unmatched: 5. CDR3 size: 16 residues. CDR3 amino acids: CASSLGQGRPKNIQYF. CDR3 coding DNA: TGTGCCAGCAGCTTGGGACAGGGAAGGCCCAAAAACATTCAGTACTTC.

The chain employs TRBV9 and TRBJ1-3; D may be TRBD1 (6 bases). The CDR3 consists of 14 residues. In germline, CDR1 is SGDLS, CDR2 YYNGEE. Trimming shortened V by 4 bases and J by 2 bases, and 10 bases separated the two germline ends. The CDR3 sequence is CASSLQGPGNTIYF. The CDR3 bases are TGTGCCAGCAGCTTACAGGGCCCTGGAAACACCATATATTTT.

This chain connects TRBV18 to TRBJ2-7, with TRBD2 matching over 12 bases. The V gene's germline CDR1 is KGHSH and CDR2 LQKENI. This CDR3 contains 16 residues. V shed 2 bases and J 2 bases; nucleotides not matched to a gene: 4. Written as DNA, the CDR3 is TGTGCCAGCTCACCAGGACTAGCGGGACGGACCTACGAGCAGTACTTC. This sequence encodes CASSPGLAGRTYEQYF.

The J gene is TRBJ2-5, the V gene TRBV2; 8 bases fit TRBD1. This CDR3 contains 13 residues. Germline V CDR1 and CDR2: SNHLY, FYNNEI. The trim removed 5 bases at V and 5 bases at J, leaving 4 bases unmatched. The CDR3 loop is CASSRDRRETQYF. CDR3 DNA: TGTGCCAGCAGTCGGGACAGGAGGGAGACCCAGTACTTC.

The J gene is TRBJ2-3, the V gene TRBV5-5, with 10 positions matching TRBD2. The junction had 6 bases not matched to a gene; V was cut back by 0 bases and J by 8 bases. This CDR3 comprises 15 residues. Germline CDR1 and CDR2: SGHKS and YYEKEE (reference sequence). Written as DNA, the CDR3 is TGTGCCAGCAGCTTGGCCAGCGGGAGGGCCGGTACGCAGTATTTT. Its protein is CASSLASGRAGTQYF.

The CDR3 DNA sequence: TGTGCCAGCAGTTTACAGGGCTATGGCTACACCTTC. It encodes CASSLQGYGYTF. J is TRBJ1-2 and V is TRBV27, with D possibly being TRBD1 (5 bases). V dropped 2 bases and J dropped 4 bases, with 5 bases sitting between them. CDR3 length: 12 amino acids. The V gene's germline CDR1 is MNHEY and CDR2 SMNVEV (reference sequence).

This clone has only a few counts. This chain connects TRBV30 to TRBJ1-5; no firm D call. The CDR3 covers 14 residues. The V gene's germline CDR1 is GTSNPN and CDR2 SVGIG (reference sequence). V dropped 2 bases and J dropped 7 bases, with 15 bases sitting between them. CDR3 amino acids: CAWSHGEVGQPQHF. CDR3 in DNA: TGTGCCTGGAGTCATGGGGAGGTGGGCCAGCCCCAGCATTTT.

The chain is built from TRBV5-3 and TRBJ1-1; maybe TRBD1 (6 bases). TRBV5-3 is treated as an ORF (open reading frame) with a function not yet certain. Trimming shortened V by 6 bases and J by 8 bases, and 17 bases separated the two germline ends. The CDR3 has 13 amino acids. The CDR3 loop is CARTFNWGAEAFF. CDR3 in DNA: TGTGCCAGAACCTTCAATTGGGGGGCGGAAGCTTTCTTT.

The chain carries TRBV4-3 and TRBJ2-3; TRBD2 might be the D (6 bases). Germline lookup yields CDR1 LGHNA and CDR2 YSLEER. This CDR3 is built from 15 residues. V lost 0 bases and J 4 bases, leaving 11 bases between the germline ends. The CDR3, as DNA: TGCGCCAGCAGCCAAGAGGGGGGATCGGCAGATACGCAGTATTTT. Its protein is CASSQEGGSADTQYF.

The chain is built from TRBV6-6 and TRBJ2-7; 14 bases agree with TRBD2. CDR3 size: 15 residues. Trimming took 8 bases from V and 6 from J; bases not matched to a gene: 9. Germline V gene data show CDR1 as MNHNY and CDR2 as SVGAGI (reference sequence). The DNA of the CDR3 is TGTGCCAGCCGGGAACAGGGACTAGCGGGAGTCGAGCAGTACTTC. It yields the protein CASREQGLAGVEQYF.

V and J are TRBV7-8 and TRBJ1-4; the match to TRBD1 covers 10 bases. The CDR3 has 16 residues. V lost 1 base to trimming and J lost 7 bases; unmatched junction nucleotides: 6. Per germline, CDR1 SGHVS and CDR2 FQNEAQ. CDR3 DNA: TGTGCCAGCAGCTTAGGGGGACAGGGGATTGGTGAAAAACTGTTTTTT. It specifies CASSLGGQGIGEKLFF.